This T cell receptor (beta chain) derives from a study of shared clonotypes between healthy human individuals. The method was immunoSEQ multiplex PCR; TCRdb's version includes in-frame clones alone and lacks a portion of them. The table lists hundreds of thousands of clones, roughly 96% of them singletons. Positive CCR7 selection of CD45RO-negative cells yielded the naive CD8 cells, and terminally differentiated effector memory CD45RA+ cells were excluded. V gave up 8 bases and J gave up 3 bases; unmatched junction bases: 9. The CDR3 consists of 15 residues. Per the germline V gene, CDR1 is MNHEY and CDR2 is SMNVEV (reference sequence).

This TCR derives from a woman aged 25 to 45 in good health. Sample: naive CD8+ T cells sorted from blood. The chain recombines TRBV27 with TRBJ2-1, with 8 bases that match TRBD2. CDR3 nucleotides: TGTGCCAGCGGGCCGGGACTAGGGTACTACAATGAGCAGTTCTTC. Its protein product is CASGPGLGYYNEQFF.